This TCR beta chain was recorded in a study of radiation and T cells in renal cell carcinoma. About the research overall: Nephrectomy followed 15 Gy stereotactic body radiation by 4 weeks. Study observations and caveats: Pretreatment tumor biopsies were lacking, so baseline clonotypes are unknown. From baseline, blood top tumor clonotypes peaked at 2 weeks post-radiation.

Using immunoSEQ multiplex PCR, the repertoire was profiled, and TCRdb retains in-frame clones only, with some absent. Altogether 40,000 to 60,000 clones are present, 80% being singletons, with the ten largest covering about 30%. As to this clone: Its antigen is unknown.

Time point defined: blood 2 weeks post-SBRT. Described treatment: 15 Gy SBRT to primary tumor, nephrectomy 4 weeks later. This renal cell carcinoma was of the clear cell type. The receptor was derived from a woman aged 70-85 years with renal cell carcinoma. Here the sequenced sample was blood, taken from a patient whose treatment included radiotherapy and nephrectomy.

CDR3 coding DNA: TGTGCCATCAGAGAACAGGGGGAAAATGAAAAACTGTTTTTT. Protein product: CAIREQGENEKLFF. The chain carries TRBV10-3 and TRBJ1-4, with 8 bases identical to TRBD1. Trimming cost V 6 bases and J 5 bases; bases outside gene matches: 5. Germline V gives CDR1 ENHRY, CDR2 SYGVKD. The CDR3 loop spans 14 amino acids.